This T cell receptor beta chain came from a study of T cells in Graves' hyperthyroidism and ophthalmopathy (dated by TCRdb to about 2019). Some background on the complete study: Peripheral blood was sampled at the time of initial diagnosis, prior to any treatment. To identify distinguishing TCR V-J signatures, a discovery cohort of 95 to 100 patients was used, comprising fewer than 45 with Graves' ophthalmopathy and approximately 57 with stable Graves' hyperthyroidism. According to the paper, TCR Vbeta CDR3 sequencing was carried out on 135 peripheral blood samples, which came from 40 to 45 ophthalmopathy, 80 or so hyperthyroidism and roughly 17 progressor patients. For training and testing, the 80 to 100 patients in the discovery cohort were randomly divided in a 7:3 ratio. Following sampling, methimazole starting at 30 mg daily was given to hyperthyroidism patients, and high-dose intravenous methylprednisolone was given to ophthalmopathy patients. In over five Graves' hyperthyroidism patients, the study also compared T-cell repertoires from thyroid tissue with T-cell repertoires from blood. Prospective prediction of ophthalmopathy was tested in an independent validation cohort of fewer than 20 hyperthyroidism patients and some 17 patients who later progressed to ophthalmopathy.

Moderately to severely active disease, a Clinical Activity Score of at least 3, a NOSPECS grade of at least 4, and a duration under 3 months were present in ophthalmopathy patients. Patients with uncontrolled infections, other autoimmune diseases, pregnancy or lactation were excluded. Diagnoses relied on clinical symptoms, serum thyroxine and TRAb, thyroid ultrasound and orbital computed tomography. PBMCs were separated from roughly 9.6 ml of fresh peripheral blood using Ficoll-Paque density gradient centrifugation. Total RNA was extracted with Trizol reagent, and quality was checked on an Agilent 2100 Bioanalyzer. The V and J ends are trimmed by 6 bases and 4 bases, leaving 7 bases between them. Reading the germline V gene gives CDR1 SQVTM and CDR2 ANQGSEA. From cysteine to phenylalanine, the CDR3 is 11 amino acids long. The retained sequence is limited to the CDR3, 33 bases, with the frame set at the first base.

In this sample, this clonotype turned up many times. The clone's antigen remains unknown. No clone much larger than this one lies a single base away; base qualities are absent. The TCR beta CDR3 regions were amplified from RNA transcripts. The TCR CDR3 was subjected to a first round of RT-PCR using the HTBI primer set and the Qiagen OneStep RT-PCR kit. Libraries were constructed in a second round of multiplex PCR, after which size selection and purification were carried out. The libraries were sequenced on an Illumina HiSeq2000 using paired-end 100 bp reads. Per the source publication's procedure: SOAPnuke was used to process the raw data, removing reads that contained adapters or uncalled bases, had a mean Phred below 15, or lacked an exact match to the constant primer or identifier. High-quality paired reads were merged with COPE v1.2.5, and unique nucleotide sequences were defined as clonotypes. Clonotypes were aligned to IMGT TRBV, TRBD and TRBJ reference segments using MiTCR v1.1. Analysis was restricted to V-J combinations with a frequency above 0.0001, which covered over 98% of repertoires. The TCS score was defined as the ratio of F50 (clonal expansion) to E x V (chaos), calculated using BLOSUM62-based TCRdist between CDR3 peptides within each V-J. Welch's t-statistics and random forest reduced around 520 V-J features to 13, which were used in a naive Bayes classifier (R e1071). TCRdb reprocessed the public reads (quality trimming at Q25 with fastp, clone calling with MiXCR) and kept in-frame beta chains. Entries that share a CDR3 protein sequence are merged under the most common genes and DNA. These V and J calls rely on TCRdb rather than the paper's analysis. The sample table holds roughly 650,000 distinct CDR3 sequences, of which 16% were seen once. Together, the top ten hold roughly 3% of the sample.

Paper-wide results and their limitations: Most expanded thyroid clonotypes (frequency above 0.001) were also detected in blood, suggesting blood repertoires may reflect thyroid immune responses. Sample size was not statistically predetermined, and blinding of investigators to group allocation was not performed. In validation, progression to ophthalmopathy was predicted by the model with 70.59% sensitivity and about 72% specificity, a median of roughly six months before onset. In cross-validation, a model built on a 13 V-J signature told ophthalmopathy apart from stable hyperthyroidism with 85% to 90% sensitivity and roughly 83% specificity, and in testing the same model reached 80%/75%.

This sequence originates from a woman aged 40 to 50 with Graves' ophthalmopathy. Sequenced sample: blood. Rearrangement joined TRBV29-1 to TRBJ2-1, with a tentative D gene TRBD2 over 6 matching bases. The nucleotide sequence reads as follows: TGCAGCGTCGGAGGGTACAATGAGCAGTTCTTC. Its protein is CSVGGYNEQFF.